One sample yielded the 25 T cell receptor beta chains listed below, sequenced in a study of blood T cell repertoires in COVID-19. Using immunoSEQ multiplex PCR, the repertoire was profiled, and TCRdb retains in-frame clones only, with some absent. The table lists 35,000 to 55,000 clones, roughly 90% of them singletons. The specimen sequenced was peripheral blood. The source of these receptors is a human donor in a cohort sampled during active COVID-19.

V is TRBV7-2 and J is TRBJ2-5; perhaps TRBD2 as D (6 bases). V was cut by 2 bases and J by 3 bases, with 7 bases left in between. Germline V gene sequence: CDR1 SGHTA, CDR2 FQGNSA. The CDR3 is made up of 13 amino acids. The CDR3 region has the DNA TGTGCCAGCAGCTTAAGGAGGGAAGAGACCCAGTACTTC. This sequence encodes CASSLRREETQYF. Together with reference TRBV7-2 and TRBJ2-5, the CDR3 gives the full variable domain: GAGVSQSPSNKVTEKGKDVELRCDPISGHTALYWYRQSLGQGLEFLIYFQGNSAPDKSGLPSDRFSAERTGGSVSTLTIQRTQQEDSAVYLCASSLRREETQYFGPGTRLLVL.

V is TRBV6-6 and J is TRBJ2-2; TRBD1 aligns across 10 bases. The CDR3 covers 15 residues. Germline V gives CDR1 MNHNY, CDR2 SVGAGI (reference sequence). Germline trimming cut 8 bases from V and 1 base from J; bases unmatched to any gene: 4. The CDR3 spells CASEGQGLNTGELFF. The CDR3 nucleotides read TGTGCCAGCGAGGGACAGGGGCTGAACACCGGGGAGCTGTTTTTT.

The chain uses TRBV19 and TRBJ1-5; 8 bases are shared with TRBD1. The junction had 13 bases not matched to a gene; V was cut back by 6 bases and J by 9 bases. Germline CDR1 and CDR2: LNHDA and SQIVND (reference sequence). The CDR3 is 15 residues long. In nucleotides, the CDR3 is TGTGCCAGTAGGACAGGGGAGGTGGAAAGCCGGCCCCAGCATTTT. Translation gives CASRTGEVESRPQHF.

V and J are TRBV4-2 and TRBJ1-6; 7 nucleotides match TRBD1. V shed 0 bases and J 9 bases; nucleotides not matched to a gene: 5. CDR3 size: 15 residues. Germline CDR1 LGHNA, CDR2 YNFKEQ. The CDR3, as DNA: TGTGCCAGCAGCCAAGATAGACAGGGATCTTCACCCCTCCACTTT. Protein: CASSQDRQGSSPLHF.

V and J are TRBV6-6 and TRBJ1-4; D unclear. The germline V and J ends were trimmed by 11 bases and 8 bases, with 21 bases remaining between them. The CDR3 length is 14 residues. The germline V gene has CDR1 MNHNY and CDR2 SVGAGI (reference sequence). CDR3 DNA sequence: TGTGCCTCCGGTATTGGAGGGATTCGGGAAAAACTGTTTTTT. Protein product: CASGIGGIREKLFF.

The chain couples TRBV4-3 to TRBJ1-4, with 9 bases fitting TRBD1. This CDR3 spans 16 amino acids. Trimming cost V 3 bases and J 5 bases; bases outside gene matches: 7. Germline CDR1 is LGHNA and CDR2 is YSLEER. The CDR3 protein is CASSQHPGQGNEKLFF. In DNA form, the CDR3 reads TGCGCCAGCAGCCAGCACCCGGGACAGGGCAATGAAAAACTGTTTTTT.

The chain couples TRBV5-1 to TRBJ1-6; the match to TRBD1 covers 8 bases. J was trimmed by 10 bases and V by 0 bases; bases with no gene match: 12. The CDR3 has 17 residues. Germline CDR1 and CDR2: SGHRS and YFSETQ. CDR3 sequence (DNA): TGCGCCAGCAGCTTGGAGATCCCCGGGCAGGGGGCGTCACCCCTCCACTTT. Residues: CASSLEIPGQGASPLHF.

The V call is TRBV6-5, the J call TRBJ1-5; 11 bases are a match to TRBD1. The V gene's germline CDR1 is MNHEY and CDR2 SVGAGI. The trim removed 8 bases at V and 7 bases at J, leaving 4 bases unmatched. CDR3 length: 13 amino acids. CDR3: CASWDRGGQPQHF. CDR3 nucleotides: TGTGCCAGCTGGGACAGGGGGGGACAGCCCCAGCATTTT.

The rearrangement joins TRBV19 to TRBJ1-1; D possibly corresponds to TRBD1 (5 bases). Trimming took off 8 bases at V and 10 bases at J, with 17 bases between the two ends. This CDR3 contains 12 residues. Germline V gene sequence: CDR1 LNHDA, CDR2 SQIVND (reference sequence). The CDR3 DNA reads as TGTGCCAGTCGCCAACTGGGGGGGGTAGCTTTCTTT. The encoded protein is CASRQLGGVAFF.

The chain has TRBV6-5 and TRBJ1-5, with unresolved D. The germline V gene encodes CDR1 MNHEY and CDR2 SVGAGI. Trimming stripped 7 bases from V and 0 bases from J, with 10 bases between. This CDR3 has 14 amino acids. DNA of the CDR3: TGTGCCAGCACCCAAGCGGCTAGCAATCAGCCCCAGCATTTT. Residues: CASTQAASNQPQHF.

This clone was observed a few times. The chain uses TRBV5-1 and TRBJ2-2; 8 bases align to TRBD1. With V trimmed by 4 bases and J by 4 bases, 9 bases remained unmatched. The CDR3 runs 16 residues. Germline V lookup: CDR1 SGHRS, CDR2 YFSETQ. For the CDR3, the DNA is TGCGCCAGCAGCCCCGGACAGGGCATAAGCACCGGGGAGCTGTTTTTT. Translated: CASSPGQGISTGELFF.

The chain couples TRBV4-3 to TRBJ1-2; D is unresolved. Germline values: CDR1 LGHNA, CDR2 YSLEER. V was pared by 0 bases and J by 5 bases, with 13 bases between. CDR3 length: 15 residues. CDR3 protein: CASSQDKTQRYGYTF. The CDR3 DNA reads TGCGCCAGCAGCCAAGATAAGACCCAGAGGTATGGCTACACCTTC.

The V and J genes are TRBV6-5 and TRBJ2-7; D is perhaps TRBD1 (7 bases). The V gene lost 6 bases and the J gene lost 2 bases, with 14 bases spanning the gap. CDR3 size: 14 residues. Germline V lookup: CDR1 MNHEY, CDR2 SVGAGI. The CDR3 here is CASSRGVPPYEQYF. Written as DNA, the CDR3 is TGTGCCAGCAGCAGGGGGGTACCTCCCTACGAGCAGTACTTC.

This chain links TRBV5-6 with TRBJ1-6; 9 bases line up with TRBD1. V dropped 3 bases and J dropped 7; count of bases not matched to a gene: 5. There are 15 residues in the CDR3. Looked up from germline, CDR1 is SGHDT and CDR2 is YYEEEE. This CDR3 is CASSSGQGMNSPLHF. For the CDR3, the DNA is TGTGCCAGCAGCTCCGGACAGGGGATGAATTCACCCCTCCACTTT.

The rearrangement links TRBV6-5 to TRBJ1-2; TRBD1 matches at 8 bases. The V and J ends lost 6 bases and 0 bases, in that order; junction bases with no gene match: 6. The CDR3 totals 15 residues. Germline lookup yields CDR1 MNHEY and CDR2 SVGAGI. The DNA for the CDR3 is TGTGCCAGCAGGACCGGACAGGGCGCTAACTATGGCTACACCTTC. Translating it yields CASRTGQGANYGYTF.

The V and J genes are TRBV4-1 and TRBJ1-2; D gene ambiguous. Trimming pared 0 bases from V and 2 bases from J, leaving 7 bases between. The CDR3 length is 14 residues. The germline V gene has CDR1 MGHRA and CDR2 YSYEKL. The CDR3 DNA is TGCGCCAGCAGCCAAGATGCCCGGAACTATGGCTACACCTTC. It codes for CASSQDARNYGYTF.

The gene calls are TRBV6-5 and TRBJ2-7; 10 nucleotides match TRBD1. The J segment lost 5 bases and the V segment lost 7 bases, leaving 5 bases of the junction unmatched. The CDR3 has 13 residues. CDR1 MNHEY and CDR2 SVGAGI come from the germline V gene. CDR3 DNA sequence: TGTGCCAGCACCAGACAGGGGGCCCACGAGCAGTACTTC. Amino acids: CASTRQGAHEQYF.

This chain connects TRBV24-1 to TRBJ1-1; D remains unclear. This CDR3 comprises 13 residues. V lost 3 bases to trimming and J lost 0 bases, with 4 bases between them. Germline V gene sequence: CDR1 KGHDR, CDR2 SFDVKD. The CDR3, as DNA: TGTGCCACCAGTGATCATCTGAACACTGAAGCTTTCTTT. Its translation: CATSDHLNTEAFF.

The J gene is TRBJ2-2, the V gene TRBV11-2, with TRBD2 as a possible D gene (5 bases). CDR1 and CDR2 (germline): SGHAT, FQNNGV. The germline V and J ends were trimmed by 2 bases and 6 bases, with 10 bases remaining between them. CDR3 length equals 14 residues. In nucleotides, the CDR3 is TGTGCCAGCAGCTTACGGGATGGGGCCGGGGAGCTGTTTTTT. Encoded protein: CASSLRDGAGELFF.

V is TRBV20-1 and J is TRBJ2-3; no clear D gene. The CDR3 runs 11 residues. Trimming took 3 bases from V and 6 from J, leaving 7 bases between them. Germline loops: CDR1 DFQATT, CDR2 SNEGSKA (reference sequence). CDR3 nucleotides: TGCAGTGCTAGTTGGGCGGATACGCAGTATTTT. Translating it yields CSASWADTQYF.

The chain is built from TRBV9 and TRBJ2-5; D ambiguous. V dropped 0 bases and J dropped 1 base, with 7 bases sitting between them. CDR1 and CDR2 (germline): SGDLS, YYNGEE. CDR3 length equals 14 residues. The CDR3 spells CASSVGWLQETQYF. CDR3 nucleotides: TGTGCCAGCAGCGTAGGGTGGCTCCAAGAGACCCAGTACTTC.

The chain recombines TRBV30 with TRBJ1-5; D might be TRBD1 (6 bases). V was shortened by 2 bases and J by 7 bases, with 15 bases between the two germline ends. The CDR3 sequence is 14 residues long. The germline gives CDR1 GTSNPN, CDR2 SVGIG (reference sequence). CDR3 DNA sequence: TGTGCCTGGAGTATTCAGACAGGCTCGCAGCCCCAGCATTTT. This gives the protein CAWSIQTGSQPQHF. Together with reference TRBV30 and TRBJ1-5, the CDR3 gives the full variable domain: SQTIHQWPATLVQPVGSPLSLECTVEGTSNPNLYWYRQAAGRGLQLLFYSVGIGQISSEVPQNLSASRPQDRQFILSSKKLLLSDSGFYLCAWSIQTGSQPQHFGDGTRLSIL.

The chain has TRBV2 and TRBJ2-7, with TRBD1 matching over 7 bases. J lost 2 bases, V lost 9 bases, and 10 bases had no gene match. CDR1 is SNHLY and CDR2 is FYNNEI in the germline V gene. The length of the CDR3 is 14 residues. The CDR3 protein is CARTLDRRPYEQYF. DNA of the CDR3: TGTGCCAGGACCCTGGACAGGCGACCCTACGAGCAGTACTTC.

V and J are TRBV7-2 and TRBJ1-3; D uncertain. Germline-derived CDR1 and CDR2 are SGHTA and FQGNSA. This CDR3 comprises 15 residues. V dropped 1 base and J dropped 4 bases, with 11 bases sitting between them. CDR3 in amino acids: CASSLGAGKGNTIYF. CDR3 nucleotides: TGTGCCAGCAGCTTAGGGGCAGGAAAGGGAAACACCATATATTTT.

The V gene is TRBV18, the J gene TRBJ1-3; D call uncertain. Trimming left V 4 bases short and J 4 bases short, with 11 bases between. This CDR3 comprises 14 residues. CDR1 KGHSH and CDR2 LQKENI come from the germline V gene. CDR3 in amino acids: CASSQQQTGNTIYF. Written as DNA, the CDR3 is TGTGCCAGCTCACAACAGCAGACCGGAAACACCATATATTTT. Using reference TRBV18 and TRBJ1-3 for the parts outside the CDR3, the full variable domain is NAGVMQNPRHLVRRRGQEARLRCSPMKGHSHVYWYRQLPEEGLKFMVYLQKENIIDESGMPKERFSAEFPKEGPSILRIQQVVRGDSAAYFCASSQQQTGNTIYFGEGSWLTVV.